This T cell receptor (beta chain) was documented in a study of post-analysis software for immune sequencing data. Across the study: The disease courses spanned relapsing-remitting, secondary progressive and progressive-relapsing forms of multiple sclerosis.

Germline loops: CDR1 SQVTM, CDR2 ANQGSEA. V was pared by 6 bases and J by 1 base, with 10 bases between. This CDR3 comprises 13 residues. The TCR beta cDNA libraries contained unique molecular identifiers. TCRdb re-derived calls from the PCR reads in MiXCR, one entry per CDR3 protein. The data contain some 700,000 distinct CDR3 sequences, 55% to 70% of them singletons. This clonotype was counted a single time. What it binds is unknown. Findings and limits, study-wide: The five TRBV segments detected at higher frequency in patients than in controls included TRBV5-6, TRBV5-1 and TRBV20-1. For normalized Chao1 diversity, multiple sclerosis patients scored significantly lower than controls did.

The V gene is TRBV29-1, the J gene TRBJ2-1; the D is unclear. The source is a girl aged 2-15 years with multiple sclerosis. Sequences were obtained from blood. CDR3 sequence: CSVRKTSYNEQFF. The CDR3 DNA sequence: TGCAGCGTCAGGAAGACGTCCTACAATGAGCAGTTCTTC.